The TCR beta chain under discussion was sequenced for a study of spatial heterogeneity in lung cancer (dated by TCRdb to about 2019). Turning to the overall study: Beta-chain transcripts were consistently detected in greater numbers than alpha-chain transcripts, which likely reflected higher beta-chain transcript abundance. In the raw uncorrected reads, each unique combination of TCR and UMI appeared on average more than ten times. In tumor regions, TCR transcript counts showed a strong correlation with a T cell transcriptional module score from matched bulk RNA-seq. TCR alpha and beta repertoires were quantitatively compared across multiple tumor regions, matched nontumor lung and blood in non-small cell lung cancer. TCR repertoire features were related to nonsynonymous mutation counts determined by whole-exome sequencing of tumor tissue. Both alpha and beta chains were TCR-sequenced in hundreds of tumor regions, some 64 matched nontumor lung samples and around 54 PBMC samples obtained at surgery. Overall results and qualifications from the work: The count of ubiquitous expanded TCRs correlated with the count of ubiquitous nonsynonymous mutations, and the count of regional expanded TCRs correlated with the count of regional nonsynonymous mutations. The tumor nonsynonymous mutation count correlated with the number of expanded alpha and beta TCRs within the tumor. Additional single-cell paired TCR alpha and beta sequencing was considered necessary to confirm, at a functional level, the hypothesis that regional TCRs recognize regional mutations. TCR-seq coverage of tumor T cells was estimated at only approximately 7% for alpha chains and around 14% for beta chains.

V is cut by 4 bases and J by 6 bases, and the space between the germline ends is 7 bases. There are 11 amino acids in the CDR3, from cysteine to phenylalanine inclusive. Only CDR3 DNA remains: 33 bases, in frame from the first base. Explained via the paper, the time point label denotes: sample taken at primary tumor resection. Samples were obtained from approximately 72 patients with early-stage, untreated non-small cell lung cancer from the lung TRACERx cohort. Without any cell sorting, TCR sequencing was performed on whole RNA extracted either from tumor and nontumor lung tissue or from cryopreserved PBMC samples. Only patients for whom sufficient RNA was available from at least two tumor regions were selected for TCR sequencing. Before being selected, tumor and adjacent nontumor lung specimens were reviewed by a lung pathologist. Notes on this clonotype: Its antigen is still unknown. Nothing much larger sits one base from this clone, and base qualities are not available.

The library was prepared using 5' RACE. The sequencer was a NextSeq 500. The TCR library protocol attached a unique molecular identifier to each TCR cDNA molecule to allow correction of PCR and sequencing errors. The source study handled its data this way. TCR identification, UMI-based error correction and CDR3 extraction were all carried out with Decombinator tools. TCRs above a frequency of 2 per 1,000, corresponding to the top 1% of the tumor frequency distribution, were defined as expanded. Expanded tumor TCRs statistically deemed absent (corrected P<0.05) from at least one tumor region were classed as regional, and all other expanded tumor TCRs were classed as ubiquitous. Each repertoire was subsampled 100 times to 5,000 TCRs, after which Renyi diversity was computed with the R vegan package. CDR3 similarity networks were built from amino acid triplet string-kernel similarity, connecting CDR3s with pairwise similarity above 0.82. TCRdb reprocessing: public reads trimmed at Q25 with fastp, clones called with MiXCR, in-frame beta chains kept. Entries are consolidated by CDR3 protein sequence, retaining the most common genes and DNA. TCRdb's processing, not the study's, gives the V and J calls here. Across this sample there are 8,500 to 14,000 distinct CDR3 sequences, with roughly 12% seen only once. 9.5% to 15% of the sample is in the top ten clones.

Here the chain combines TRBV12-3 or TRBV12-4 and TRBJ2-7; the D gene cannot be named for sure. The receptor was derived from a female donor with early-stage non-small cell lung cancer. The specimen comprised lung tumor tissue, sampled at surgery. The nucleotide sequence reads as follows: TGTGCCAGCAGTTCCGTGGTCGAGCAGTACTTC. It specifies CASSSVVEQYF.